The text below deals with one T cell receptor beta chain. Its matching antigen is unknown. This sample stems from a study of T cell responses to AZD1222 COVID-19 vaccine. Whole-study findings and limits: Only six or seven AZD1222 recipients tested seropositive at baseline. With two AZD1222 doses given, Spike-specific TCR breadth and depth both rose.

J lost 5 bases, V lost 3 bases, and 12 bases had no gene match. Germline V lookup: CDR1 WNHNN, CDR2 SYGVQD (reference sequence). This CDR3 contains 17 residues. The assay was immunoSEQ multiplex PCR, and TCRdb's table has in-frame clones only and misses some. The sample gives about 110,000 clones, roughly 88% of which show up once; more than 10% is in the top ten. The sequences come from peripheral blood, collected on day 0 of MenACWY control vaccination. The V gene is TRBV10-1, the J gene TRBJ2-5; the match to TRBD2 covers 10 bases. This clonotype was sampled from an adult in good health. The chain's CDR3 is CASSESSSGSILETQYF. The CDR3 DNA sequence: TGCGCCAGCAGTGAATCGTCTAGCGGGAGTATATTGGAGACCCAGTACTTC.